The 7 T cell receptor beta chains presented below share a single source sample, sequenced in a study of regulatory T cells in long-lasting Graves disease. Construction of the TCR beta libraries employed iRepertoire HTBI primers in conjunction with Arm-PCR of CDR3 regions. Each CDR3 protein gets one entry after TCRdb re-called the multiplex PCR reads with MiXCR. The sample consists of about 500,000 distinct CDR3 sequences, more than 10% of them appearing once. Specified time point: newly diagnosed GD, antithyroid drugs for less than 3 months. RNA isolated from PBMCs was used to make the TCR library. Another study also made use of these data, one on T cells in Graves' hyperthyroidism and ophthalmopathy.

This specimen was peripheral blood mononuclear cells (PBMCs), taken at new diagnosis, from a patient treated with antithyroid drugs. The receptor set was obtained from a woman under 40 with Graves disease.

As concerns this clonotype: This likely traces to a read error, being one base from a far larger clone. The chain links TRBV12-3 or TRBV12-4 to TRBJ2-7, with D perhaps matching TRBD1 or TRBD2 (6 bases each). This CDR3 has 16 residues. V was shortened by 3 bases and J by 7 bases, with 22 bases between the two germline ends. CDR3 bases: TGTGCCAGCAGTTTTAGCGGACAGATTGGGTACAATGAGCAGTACTTC. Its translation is CASSFSGQIGYNEQYF.

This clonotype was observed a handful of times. Written as DNA, the CDR3 is TGTGCCAGCAGTTACCGGGGACATAGCTCCTACAATGAGCAGTTCTTC. Translating it yields CASSYRGHSSYNEQFF. V gene TRBV6-5 combines with J gene TRBJ2-1, with D maybe TRBD1 (6 bases). V dropped 2 bases and J dropped 0 bases, with 11 bases sitting between them. Germline CDR1 is MNHEY and CDR2 is SVGAGI. The CDR3 has 16 amino acids.

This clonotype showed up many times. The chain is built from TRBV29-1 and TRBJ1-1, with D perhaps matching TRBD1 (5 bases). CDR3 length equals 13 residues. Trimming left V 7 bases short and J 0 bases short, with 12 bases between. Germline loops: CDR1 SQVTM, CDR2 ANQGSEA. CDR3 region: CSAQGVLNTEAFF. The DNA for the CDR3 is TGCAGCGCCCAAGGGGTCTTGAACACTGAAGCTTTCTTT.

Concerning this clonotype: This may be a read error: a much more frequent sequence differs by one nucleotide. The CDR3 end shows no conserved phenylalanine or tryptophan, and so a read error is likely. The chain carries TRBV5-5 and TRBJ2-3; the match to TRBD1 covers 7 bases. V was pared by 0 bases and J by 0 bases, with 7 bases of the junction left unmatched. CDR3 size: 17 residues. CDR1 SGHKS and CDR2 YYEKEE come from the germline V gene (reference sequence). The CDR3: CASSLATGYSSTDTQYS. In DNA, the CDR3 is TGTGCCAGCAGCTTGGCGACAGGGTATTCTAGCACAGATACGCAGTATTCT.

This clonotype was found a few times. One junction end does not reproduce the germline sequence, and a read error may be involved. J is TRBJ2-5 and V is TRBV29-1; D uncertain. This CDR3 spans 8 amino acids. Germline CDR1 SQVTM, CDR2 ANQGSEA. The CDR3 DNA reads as TGCAGCACCGGCTCGGGCGACTTC. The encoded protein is CSTGSGDF.

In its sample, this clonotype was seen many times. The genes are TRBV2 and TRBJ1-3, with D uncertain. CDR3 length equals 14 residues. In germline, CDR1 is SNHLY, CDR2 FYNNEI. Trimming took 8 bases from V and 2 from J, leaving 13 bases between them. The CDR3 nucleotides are TGTGCCAGCCGTCCGGCAGCTACTGGAAACACCATATATTTT. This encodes CASRPAATGNTIYF.

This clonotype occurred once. CDR3 loop: CASSPSGLADTQYF. The DNA for the CDR3 is TGCGCCAGCAGCCCCTCGGGACTTGCAGATACGCAGTATTTT. V and J are TRBV5-1 and TRBJ2-3; tentatively, D is TRBD2 (6 bases). Trimming cost V 4 bases and J 4 bases, with 13 bases left between them. CDR3 size: 14 residues. Germline V gene lookup returns CDR1 SGHRS and CDR2 YFSETQ.